The 13 T cell receptor beta chains below all came from one sample that was sequenced in a study of cytotoxic CD8 clonotypes in ibrutinib-treated CLL. Repertoires were generated with immunoSEQ multiplex PCR, while TCRdb's copy carries only in-frame clones and drops some. Of 150,000 to 200,000 clones in the sample, approximately 80% were seen once. The starting material was PBMCs, obtained after 24 months of ibrutinib treatment. The receptors originated from a human donor with chronic lymphocytic leukemia.

The CDR3 bases are TGTGCCAGCAGCTACTACAGGGGGAACACCGGGGAGCTGTTTTTT. Translating it yields CASSYYRGNTGELFF. The chain couples TRBV7-2 to TRBJ2-2; TRBD1 matches at 7 bases. CDR1 is SGHTA, CDR2 FQGNSA, per germline. The CDR3 spans 15 residues. The V and J ends lost 4 bases and 1 base, in that order; junction bases with no gene match: 3.

V is TRBV27 and J is TRBJ2-5; D call uncertain. Between the trimmed V and J ends, which lost 6 bases and 4 bases, there was a span of 6 bases. Per the germline V gene, CDR1 is MNHEY and CDR2 is SMNVEV (reference sequence). The CDR3 is 11 residues long. This CDR3 is CASRTRETQYF. In DNA form, the CDR3 reads TGTGCCAGCAGGACAAGAGAGACCCAGTACTTC.

A remark on this clone: One end of the junction varies from germline; a read error may be responsible. This chain joins TRBV5-6 and TRBJ1-1; 9 bases align to TRBD1. Germline CDR1 and CDR2: SGHDT and YYEEEE. This CDR3 has 15 amino acids. This chain's CDR3 is CASSIYGTGLKEGVF. Written as DNA, the CDR3 is TGTGCCAGCAGTATATATGGGACAGGGCTCAAGGAAGGAGTCTTT.

The chain employs TRBV30 and TRBJ1-2; the match to TRBD1 covers 8 bases. In germline, CDR1 is GTSNPN, CDR2 SVGIG (reference sequence). V was clipped by 1 base and J by 8 bases; unmatched bases: 9. The CDR3 is 14 residues long. The CDR3 bases are TGTGCCTGGAGTGCCACTCAGGGGGCCGGGGGCTACACCTTC. It encodes CAWSATQGAGGYTF.

This chain connects TRBV9 to TRBJ1-2; 9 bases are a match to TRBD1. J lost 7 bases, V lost 4 bases, and 8 bases had no gene match. Per germline, CDR1 SGDLS and CDR2 YYNGEE. The length of the CDR3 is 14 residues. CDR3 DNA sequence: TGTGCCAGCAGCCACAGGGGGCCCTTCGGTGGCTACACCTTC. Its translation: CASSHRGPFGGYTF.

The table lists this clone with a count of one. V and J are TRBV13 and TRBJ2-7, with 8 nucleotides matching TRBD1. Germline-derived CDR1 and CDR2 are PRHDT and FYEKMQ (reference sequence). This CDR3 contains 15 residues. Trimming at V came to 4 bases and at J to 0 bases, leaving 5 bases not matched to a gene. The CDR3 region is CASSSPQGVSYEQYF. CDR3 DNA: TGTGCCAGCAGCTCCCCACAGGGGGTCTCCTACGAGCAGTACTTC.

The count of this clone is one. The V call is TRBV7-2, the J call TRBJ1-2; D remains ambiguous. V was pared by 8 bases and J by 2 bases, with 6 bases between. Germline-derived CDR1 and CDR2 are SGHTA and FQGNSA. This CDR3 spans 11 amino acids. In nucleotides, the CDR3 is TGTGCCAGCGGCAGAAACTATGGCTACACCTTC. Amino acid sequence: CASGRNYGYTF.

As DNA, the CDR3 is TGTGCCAGCAAAAAAGGCGGGAGCGAGACCCAGTACTTC. Its protein is CASKKGGSETQYF. The gene calls are TRBV6-5 and TRBJ2-5, with 7 bases aligning to TRBD2. The J segment lost 5 bases and the V segment lost 7 bases, leaving 7 bases of the junction unmatched. The germline V gene encodes CDR1 MNHEY and CDR2 SVGAGI. The CDR3 spans 13 residues.

This rearrangement joins TRBV28 to TRBJ1-2; 10 nucleotides agree with TRBD1. J lost 4 bases, V lost 7 bases, and 12 bases had no gene match. Germline values: CDR1 MDHEN, CDR2 SYDVKM. The length of the CDR3 is 16 residues. The CDR3 protein is CASNQWTGGMGYGYTF. The CDR3 DNA follows: TGTGCCAGCAACCAGTGGACAGGGGGTATGGGCTATGGCTACACCTTC.

The chain recombines TRBV19 with TRBJ1-4; tentatively, D is TRBD1 (6 bases). The CDR3 length is 14 residues. CDR1 and CDR2 (germline): LNHDA, SQIVND (reference sequence). V lost 7 bases to trimming and J lost 3 bases, with 12 bases between them. CDR3 region: CASNNRAANEKLFF. CDR3 nucleotide sequence: TGTGCCAGTAATAACAGGGCAGCTAATGAAAAACTGTTTTTT.

This chain uses TRBV4-2 with TRBJ2-7; D possibly corresponds to TRBD1 (5 bases). Germline-derived CDR1 and CDR2 are LGHNA and YNFKEQ. The CDR3 has 15 residues. V was clipped by 1 base and J by 2 bases, with 12 bases between them. The CDR3, as DNA: TGTGCCAGCAGCCAAGCCGCGACAGCTACCTACGAGCAGTACTTC. This translates into CASSQAATATYEQYF.

J is TRBJ1-5 and V is TRBV19; a possible D gene is TRBD1 (5 bases). This CDR3 contains 15 residues. The germline CDR1 and CDR2 sequences are LNHDA and SQIVND (reference sequence). Deletions cut 10 bases from V and 1 base from J, with 17 bases between. The CDR3 spells CATLGEGLSNQPQHF. The CDR3 region has the DNA TGTGCCACCCTTGGGGAGGGGTTAAGCAATCAGCCCCAGCATTTT.

V is TRBV10-3 and J is TRBJ1-1; D remains ambiguous. This CDR3 has 11 residues. Germline lookup yields CDR1 ENHRY and CDR2 SYGVKD. CDR3 in DNA: TGTGCTACGGCTAAGGACACTGAAGCTTTCTTT. Translation: CATAKDTEAFF.